One sample yielded the 20 T cell receptor beta chains listed below, sequenced in a study of blood T cell repertoires in COVID-19 (dated by TCRdb to 2018 to 2020). The library relied on the immunoSEQ multiplex PCR assay. The immuneACCESS repertoire file appears here via TCRdb, limited to in-frame rearrangements. These files lack a portion of the clones; in checked studies, under half of the deficit traces to unresolved V genes, and the cause of the others is not known. The sample includes 160,000 or so clones, with just under 80% observed a single time. 6.5% of the sample is in the top ten clones. Material for sequencing was peripheral blood. The receptors originated from a man between 65 and 79 years old with active or convalescent COVID-19.

The chain recombines TRBV13 with TRBJ1-4, with 8 bases lining up with TRBD1. The CDR3 length is 13 residues. Germline trimming cut 7 bases from V and 5 bases from J; bases unmatched to any gene: 3. Germline loops: CDR1 PRHDT, CDR2 FYEKMQ (reference sequence). The CDR3, as DNA: TGTGCCAGCAACAGGGGGAGGAATGAAAAACTGTTTTTT. This sequence encodes CASNRGRNEKLFF.

The chain links TRBV18 to TRBJ1-4; D possibly corresponds to TRBD1 (6 bases). This CDR3 is built from 15 residues. V was pared by 5 bases and J by 0 bases, with 10 bases between. The V gene's germline CDR1 is KGHSH and CDR2 LQKENI. CDR3 sequence reads: CASSARTATNEKLFF. DNA for the CDR3: TGTGCCAGCTCAGCTCGGACAGCAACTAATGAAAAACTGTTTTTT.

The rearrangement joins TRBV27 to TRBJ1-5; D is unresolved. V was pared by 2 bases and J by 2 bases, with 10 bases between. Per the germline V gene, CDR1 is MNHEY and CDR2 is SMNVEV (reference sequence). The length of the CDR3 is 15 residues. The CDR3 sequence is CASSLTSYGNQPQHF. CDR3 coding DNA: TGTGCCAGCAGTTTAACGAGCTACGGCAATCAGCCCCAGCATTTT.

The V call is TRBV9, the J call TRBJ2-1, with 7 nucleotides matching TRBD1. The CDR3 loop spans 13 amino acids. Germline lookup yields CDR1 SGDLS and CDR2 YYNGEE. J was trimmed by 11 bases and V by 1 base; bases with no gene match: 6. CDR3 bases: TGTGCCAGCAGCGTAACTACAGGGGTAAAGCAGTTCTTC. Translating gives CASSVTTGVKQFF.

This chain joins TRBV3-1 (or the pseudogene TRBV3-2) and TRBJ1-2; D unresolved. The CDR3 is 15 residues long. Deletions cut 4 bases from V and 8 bases from J, with 20 bases between. Germline lookup yields CDR1 LGHDT and CDR2 YNNKEL (reference sequence). As DNA, the CDR3 is TGTGCCAGCAGCCCGTTACACAGCATCGGAAAGGGCTACACCTTC. Protein: CASSPLHSIGKGYTF.

This chain's CDR3 is CASSFGGGYTF. For the CDR3, the DNA is TGTGCCAGCAGCTTTGGAGGAGGCTACACCTTC. V and J are TRBV11-1 and TRBJ1-2; D call uncertain. The CDR3 sequence is 11 residues long. V lost 3 bases and J 8 bases, leaving 7 bases between the germline ends. In germline, CDR1 is SGHAT, CDR2 FQDESV (reference sequence).

The V call is TRBV19, the J call TRBJ1-5, with 9 positions matching TRBD1. J lost 0 bases, V lost 10 bases, and 10 bases had no gene match. Germline CDR1 is LNHDA and CDR2 is SQIVND (reference sequence). CDR3 length: 16 residues. CDR3 bases: TGTGCCACGACGGACAGGGGATTGTATAGCAATCAGCCCCAGCATTTT. It codes for CATTDRGLYSNQPQHF.

As to this clone: The sample carries other DNA sequences with the same CDR3. The rearrangement joins TRBV3-1 (or the pseudogene TRBV3-2) to TRBJ2-1; a weak D match, TRBD2 (6 bases). Germline loops: CDR1 LGHDT, CDR2 YNNKEL (reference sequence). The CDR3 is made up of 15 amino acids. V lost 3 bases and J 0 bases, leaving 9 bases between the germline ends. The CDR3 spells CASSQGLSSYNEQFF. DNA for the CDR3: TGTGCCAGCAGCCAGGGACTCAGCTCCTACAATGAGCAGTTCTTC.

This chain joins TRBV6-5 and TRBJ1-2, with D maybe TRBD1 (5 bases). The V end was cut by 8 bases, the J end by 3 bases, with 10 bases between. The CDR3 totals 12 residues. The germline V gene encodes CDR1 MNHEY and CDR2 SVGAGI. The CDR3 DNA reads as TGTGCCAGCGGGGCTTCAGACTATGGCTACACCTTC. This codes for CASGASDYGYTF.

A remark on this clone: Other DNA sequences within the sample encode an identical CDR3. The chain is built from TRBV12-3 or TRBV12-4 and TRBJ1-1, with TRBD1 as a possible D gene (6 bases). Trimming shortened V by 5 bases and J by 3 bases, and 10 bases separated the two germline ends. The CDR3 sequence is 13 residues long. The CDR3 coding sequence is TGTGCCAGCAGTCTGCGACAGGACACTGAAGCTTTCTTT. It yields the protein CASSLRQDTEAFF.

This chain connects TRBV29-1 to TRBJ1-2; weak D call: TRBD1 (5 bases). This CDR3 is built from 13 residues. V lost 7 bases and J lost 6, with 18 bases in between. Germline values: CDR1 SQVTM, CDR2 ANQGSEA. CDR3 DNA sequence: TGCAGCGCGCAAGGGTGGGGCGGCAATGGCTACACCTTC. It translates to CSAQGWGGNGYTF. Supplemented by reference TRBV29-1 and TRBJ1-2, the full variable domain reads SAVISQKPSRDICQRGTSLTIQCQVDSQVTMMFWYRQQPGQSLTLIATANQGSEATYESGFVIDKFPISRPNLTFSTLTVSNMSPEDSSIYLCSAQGWGGNGYTFGSGTRLTVV.

As for this clone: Other DNA sequences in this sample translate to the same CDR3. The CDR3 loop is CASSWGQGGQETQYF. The CDR3 DNA sequence: TGTGCCAGCAGTTGGGGACAGGGAGGACAGGAGACCCAGTACTTC. This chain joins TRBV5-8 and TRBJ2-5; 9 bases match TRBD1. J lost 5 bases, V lost 5 bases, and 10 bases had no gene match. The length of the CDR3 is 15 residues. Per the germline V gene, CDR1 is SGHTS and CDR2 is YDEGEE. The whole variable domain, filled in from reference TRBV5-8 and TRBJ2-5, reads EAGVTQSPTHLIKTRGQQATLRCSPISGHTSVYWYQQALGLGLQFLLWYDEGEERNRGNFPPRFSGRQFPNYSSELNVNALELEDSALYLCASSWGQGGQETQYFGPGTRLLVL.

V gene TRBV5-1 combines with J gene TRBJ2-7, with 7 positions matching TRBD1. Germline CDR1 is SGHRS and CDR2 is YFSETQ. The CDR3 consists of 14 residues. The trim removed 4 bases at V and 5 bases at J, leaving 9 bases unmatched. The CDR3 DNA sequence: TGCGCCAGCAGCGTGACTTGGACAGGAAACGAGCAGTACTTC. It codes for CASSVTWTGNEQYF.

The CDR3, as DNA: TGTGCCAGCAGTTGGCAGGGTCGTTTCGATCAGCCCCAGCATTTT. Encoded protein: CASSWQGRFDQPQHF. The J gene is TRBJ1-5, the V gene TRBV28, with D possibly matching TRBD1 (5 bases). This CDR3 comprises 15 residues. Trimming pared 4 bases from V and 5 bases from J, leaving 15 bases between. The germline CDR1 and CDR2 sequences are MDHEN and SYDVKM.

The chain employs TRBV9 and TRBJ1-2, with D possibly TRBD1 on 6 matching bases. Trimming removed 0 bases from V and 6 bases from J, with 12 bases in between. Germline loops: CDR1 SGDLS, CDR2 YYNGEE. The CDR3 length is 14 residues. CDR3 nucleotides: TGTGCCAGCAGCGTAGGTTCCTGGACAGATGGCTACACCTTC. Its protein is CASSVGSWTDGYTF.

This clone was counted only a few times. The genes are TRBV2 and TRBJ1-4; D might be TRBD1 (5 bases). Germline V gene sequence: CDR1 SNHLY, CDR2 FYNNEI. Between the trimmed V and J ends, which lost 3 bases and 1 base, there was a span of 15 bases. The CDR3 is 17 residues long. The CDR3 sequence is CASSEPTPQGTNEKLFF. The CDR3 DNA reads as TGTGCCAGCAGTGAGCCCACCCCCCAGGGAACTAATGAAAAACTGTTTTTT.

This rearrangement joins TRBV20-1 to TRBJ2-3, with D hard to call. V shed 7 bases and J shed 4 bases, with 9 bases lying between them. Germline CDR1 reads DFQATT; CDR2 reads SNEGSKA (reference sequence). The CDR3 is made up of 11 amino acids. The CDR3 loop reads CSGSRADTQYF. The CDR3 nucleotides are TGCAGTGGGTCGCGAGCAGATACGCAGTATTTT.

This clone turned up a few times. The chain uses TRBV14 and TRBJ2-3, with TRBD2 matching 10 bases. Losses at the gene ends were 4 bases for V and 1 base for J; bases not matched to a gene: 8. Germline CDR1 reads SGHDN; CDR2 reads FVKESK. The CDR3 covers 17 residues. In DNA form, the CDR3 reads TGTGCCAGCAGCCTTGCGGCCGGGACTAGCGGCACAGATACGCAGTATTTT. It yields the protein CASSLAAGTSGTDTQYF.

This chain links TRBV5-1 with TRBJ2-3; TRBD1 matches 7 bases. Germline V gene data show CDR1 as SGHRS and CDR2 as YFSETQ. V was pared by 0 bases and J by 2 bases, with 3 bases of the junction left unmatched. The CDR3 extends over 15 amino acids. The DNA of the CDR3 is TGCGCCAGCAGCTTGGGACAGGGCGACACAGATACGCAGTATTTT. Translating it yields CASSLGQGDTDTQYF.

The chain links TRBV6-9 to TRBJ1-1, with TRBD1 matching 10 bases. V lost 1 base and J lost 6; bases outside the gene matches: 5. The CDR3 is made up of 15 amino acids. In germline, CDR1 is MNHGY, CDR2 SVAAGI. CDR3 sequence reads: CASSYLGQGEAEAFF. The CDR3 DNA reads as TGTGCCAGCAGTTATTTAGGACAGGGGGAGGCTGAAGCTTTCTTT.